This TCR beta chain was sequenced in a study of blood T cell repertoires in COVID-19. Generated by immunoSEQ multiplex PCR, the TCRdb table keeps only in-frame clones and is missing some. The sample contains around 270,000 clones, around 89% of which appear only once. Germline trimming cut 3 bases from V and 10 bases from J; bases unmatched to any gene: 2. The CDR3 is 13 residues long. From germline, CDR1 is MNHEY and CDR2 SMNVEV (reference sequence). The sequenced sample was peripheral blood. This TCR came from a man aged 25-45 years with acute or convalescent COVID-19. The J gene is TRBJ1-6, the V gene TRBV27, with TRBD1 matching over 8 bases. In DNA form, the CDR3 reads TGTGCCAGCAGTTTGGACAGGGCCTCACCCCTCCACTTT. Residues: CASSLDRASPLHF.